This TCR beta chain was identified in a study of blood T cells in healthy people across ages. There are 15 residues in the CDR3. Trimming removed 5 bases from V and 3 bases from J, with 16 bases in between. Primed by a sample-barcoded 5' primer and a J-beta primer mix, a second PCR proceeded for roughly 7 to 11 cycles. TCRdb reanalysed the 5' RACE reads using MiXCR and keeps one entry per CDR3 protein. Here the sample spans 750,000 to 950,000 distinct CDR3 sequences, under 35% being singletons. These records were also assigned to another study, of T cells of mothers and their children.

The genes are TRBV12-3 or TRBV12-4 and TRBJ1-1; D remains unclear. The sample consisted of blood. The sequence was obtained from a woman aged 40 to 49 in good health. The CDR3 region has the DNA TGTGCCAGCAGTCCAGATTTAGACGGGGACACTGAAGCTTTCTTT. It encodes CASSPDLDGDTEAFF.